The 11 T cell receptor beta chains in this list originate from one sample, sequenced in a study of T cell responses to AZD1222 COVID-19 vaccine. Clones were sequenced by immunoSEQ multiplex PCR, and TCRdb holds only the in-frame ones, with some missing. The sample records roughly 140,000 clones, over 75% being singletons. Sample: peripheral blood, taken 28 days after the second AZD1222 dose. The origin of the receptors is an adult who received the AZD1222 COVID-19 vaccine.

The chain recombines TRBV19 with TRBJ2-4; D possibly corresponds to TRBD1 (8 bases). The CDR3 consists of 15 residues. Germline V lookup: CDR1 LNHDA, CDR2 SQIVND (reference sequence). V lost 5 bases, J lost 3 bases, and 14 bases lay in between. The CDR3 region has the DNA TGTGCCAGTAGTGCGGACAGGGAGGGCAAAAACATTCAGTACTTC. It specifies CASSADREGKNIQYF.

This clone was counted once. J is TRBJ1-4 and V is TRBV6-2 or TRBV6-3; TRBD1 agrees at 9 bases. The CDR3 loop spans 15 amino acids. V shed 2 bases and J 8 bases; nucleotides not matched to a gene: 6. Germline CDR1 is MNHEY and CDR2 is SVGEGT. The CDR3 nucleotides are TGTGCCAGCAGTTACGACGACAGGGGGAGGGAAAAACTGTTTTTT. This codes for CASSYDDRGREKLFF.

CDR3 nucleotide sequence: TGTGCCAGCAGCTTAGCGGGACGGGGGGAAGCTTTCTTT. Residues: CASSLAGRGEAFF. The chain recombines TRBV7-9 with TRBJ1-1; the D gene is possibly TRBD1 (5 bases). The V end was cut by 0 bases, the J end by 8 bases, with 10 bases between. The CDR3 extends over 13 amino acids. From germline, CDR1 is SEHNR and CDR2 FQNEAQ (reference sequence).

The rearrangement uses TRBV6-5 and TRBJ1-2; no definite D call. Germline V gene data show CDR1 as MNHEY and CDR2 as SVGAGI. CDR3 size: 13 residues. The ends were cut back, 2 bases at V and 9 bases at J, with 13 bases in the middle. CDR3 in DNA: TGTGCCAGCAGTTACCTCGGAGAGACCCGCTACACCTTC. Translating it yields CASSYLGETRYTF.

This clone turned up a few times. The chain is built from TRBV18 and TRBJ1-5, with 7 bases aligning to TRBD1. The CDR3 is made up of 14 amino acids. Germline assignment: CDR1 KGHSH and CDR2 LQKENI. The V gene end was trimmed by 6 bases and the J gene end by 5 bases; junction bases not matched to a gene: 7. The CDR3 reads CASSPGQEDQPQHF. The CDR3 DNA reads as TGTGCCAGCTCCCCTGGACAGGAAGATCAGCCCCAGCATTTT.

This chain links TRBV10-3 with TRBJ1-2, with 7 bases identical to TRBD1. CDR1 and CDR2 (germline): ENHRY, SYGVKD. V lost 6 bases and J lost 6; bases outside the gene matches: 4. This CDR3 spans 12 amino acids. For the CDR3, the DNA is TGTGCCATCAGAACAACAGGGGATGGCTACACCTTC. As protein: CAIRTTGDGYTF.

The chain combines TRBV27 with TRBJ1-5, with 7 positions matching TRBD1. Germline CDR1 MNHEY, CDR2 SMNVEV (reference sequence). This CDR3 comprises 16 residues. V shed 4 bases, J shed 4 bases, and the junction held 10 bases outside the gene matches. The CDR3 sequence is CASSSLMTGTNQPQHF. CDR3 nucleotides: TGTGCCAGCAGTTCCCTCATGACAGGGACGAATCAGCCCCAGCATTTT.

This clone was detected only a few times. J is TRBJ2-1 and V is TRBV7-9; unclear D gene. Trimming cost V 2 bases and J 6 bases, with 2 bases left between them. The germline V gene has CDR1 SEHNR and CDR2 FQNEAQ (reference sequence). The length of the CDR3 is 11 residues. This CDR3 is CASSLSNEQFF. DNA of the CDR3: TGTGCCAGCAGCTTAAGCAATGAGCAGTTCTTC.

CDR3 DNA sequence: TGTGCCAGCAGCCCGGCGGGACTAGCGAGCCACGAGCAGTACTTC. It encodes CASSPAGLASHEQYF. The chain is built from TRBV7-9 and TRBJ2-7; 10 positions agree with TRBD2. The CDR3 is 15 amino acids. Germline V gene lookup returns CDR1 SEHNR and CDR2 FQNEAQ (reference sequence). V lost 5 bases, J lost 5 bases, and 9 bases stayed unmatched.

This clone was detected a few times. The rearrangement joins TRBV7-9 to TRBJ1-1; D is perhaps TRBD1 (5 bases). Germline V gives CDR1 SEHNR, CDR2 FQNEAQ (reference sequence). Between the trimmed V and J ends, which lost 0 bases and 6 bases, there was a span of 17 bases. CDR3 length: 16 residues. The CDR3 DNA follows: TGTGCCAGCAGCTTAGCGGGTAGAGTTCGACAGCCTGAAGCTTTCTTT. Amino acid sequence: CASSLAGRVRQPEAFF.

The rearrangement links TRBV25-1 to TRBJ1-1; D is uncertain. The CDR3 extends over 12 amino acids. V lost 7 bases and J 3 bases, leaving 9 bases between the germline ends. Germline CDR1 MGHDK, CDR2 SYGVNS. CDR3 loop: CASTFGDTEAFF. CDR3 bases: TGTGCCAGCACCTTTGGGGACACTGAAGCTTTCTTT.